This T cell receptor beta chain was documented in a study of T cells in Graves' hyperthyroidism and ophthalmopathy. Losses at the gene ends were 6 bases for V and 2 bases for J; bases not matched to a gene: 7. From germline, CDR1 is MNHNS and CDR2 SASEGT. This CDR3 comprises 15 residues. Diagnosis rested on symptoms, serum thyroxine and TRAb, thyroid ultrasound, and orbital computed tomography. This sample holds PBMCs from approximately 10 ml fresh peripheral blood. General study results and limits: Most clonotypes expanded in the thyroid (above 0.001) were also present in blood. Model output signaled ophthalmopathy a median roughly 6.5 months ahead of onset.

Amplification targeted TCR beta CDR3 regions from RNA transcripts. A set of HTBI primers served as the primers for a first-round RT-PCR of the TCR CDR3. TCRdb reprocessed the multiplex PCR reads via MiXCR and lists one record per CDR3 protein. The sample lists nearly 250,000 distinct CDR3 sequences, roughly 22% seen once, with under 40% in the top ten. This clonotype was seen many times. Its target is not known. Sequences were obtained from blood. This receptor was taken from a woman aged 40 to 49 with Graves' ophthalmopathy. The chain uses TRBV6-1 and TRBJ2-5, with 9 bases identical to TRBD2. The DNA for the CDR3 is TGTGCCAGCAGGGGTAGCGGGAGTCGTCAAGAGACCCAGTACTTC. Residues: CASRGSGSRQETQYF.